This T cell receptor (beta chain) emerged from a study of tumor-infiltrating lymphocytes in primary liver carcinoma. This clonotype has at least ten counts. Its antigen is unknown. Overall study findings and caveats: Reduced overlap was seen in tumor-adjacent and tumor-blood pairs versus tumor region pairs.

It was unsorted whole blood that yielded blood RNA, and germline DNA was also extracted. V lost 6 bases and J lost 3, with 19 bases in between. This CDR3 has 16 amino acids. Germline lookup yields CDR1 MNHNS and CDR2 SASEGT. With about 470 ng total RNA as template and a constant-region primer, TCR beta cDNA was made. It was through three nested multiplex PCR rounds of slightly modified ARM-PCR that TCR beta libraries arose. TRBV1-TRBV30 forward primers and a C-beta reverse primer were used in the first two PCR rounds, which each ran for about 11 cycles. TCRdb reprocessed the multiplex PCR reads via MiXCR and lists one record per CDR3 protein. The profile shows 250,000 to 400,000 distinct CDR3 sequences, over 55% of them singletons.

V usage is TRBV6-1 and J usage is TRBJ2-3, with D possibly TRBD2 on 6 matching bases. The sample was peripheral blood. The sequence came from a man aged 35-49 years with primary liver carcinoma and hepatitis B virus infection. Here the CDR3 reads CASSPITGSPTDTQYF. The CDR3 DNA is TGTGCCAGCAGCCCTATAACCGGGAGCCCGACAGATACGCAGTATTTT.